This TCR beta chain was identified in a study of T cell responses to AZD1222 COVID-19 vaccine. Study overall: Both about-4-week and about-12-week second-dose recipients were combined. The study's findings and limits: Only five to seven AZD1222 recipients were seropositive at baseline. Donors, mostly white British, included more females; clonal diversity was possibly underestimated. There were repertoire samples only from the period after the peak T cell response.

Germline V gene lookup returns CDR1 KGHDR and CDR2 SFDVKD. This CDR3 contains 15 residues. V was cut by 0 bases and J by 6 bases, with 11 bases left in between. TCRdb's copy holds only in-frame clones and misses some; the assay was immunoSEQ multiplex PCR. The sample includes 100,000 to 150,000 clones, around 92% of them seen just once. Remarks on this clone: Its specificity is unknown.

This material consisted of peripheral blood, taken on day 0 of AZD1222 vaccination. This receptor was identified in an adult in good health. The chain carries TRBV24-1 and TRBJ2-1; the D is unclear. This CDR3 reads CATSDLLEPTNEQFF. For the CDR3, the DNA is TGTGCCACCAGTGATTTGCTGGAACCAACCAATGAGCAGTTCTTC.